Listed below are T cell receptor beta chains from one sample, sequenced in a study of T cells in Graves' hyperthyroidism and ophthalmopathy. MiXCR, applied by TCRdb to the multiplex PCR reads, yields one record per CDR3 protein. The table lists about 290,000 distinct CDR3 sequences, 13% of them singletons. Sequencing was carried out using blood. These receptors came from a woman in her twenties or thirties with Graves' hyperthyroidism that later progressed to Graves' ophthalmopathy. The CDR3 runs from the conserved cysteine through the conserved F or W. The D gene is left open where the match is weak. Clone size is given as once, few or many counts, or a class when the clone is expanded.

>many|TRBV7-2|TRBJ2-2|TRBD1
TGTGCCAGCAGCGTGGGGACAGGCCCCGGGGAGCTGTTTTTT
CASSVGTGPGELFF
>many|TRBV7-7|TRBJ2-1|TRBD2
TGTGCCAGCAGCCTGGGACTAGCGGCCTACAATGAGCAGTTCTTC
CASSLGLAAYNEQFF
>many|TRBV5-1|TRBJ2-2|.
TGCGCCAGCAGGACGGTGAACACCGGGGAGCTGTTTTTT
CASRTVNTGELFF
>many|TRBV7-9|TRBJ2-3|.
TGTGCCAGCAGCTTCGCTACTATACCCAGCACAGATACGCAGTATTTT
CASSFATIPSTDTQYF
>many|TRBV7-8|TRBJ2-5|.
TGTGCCAGCAGCTTAGATGGCGAGACCCAGTACTTC
CASSLDGETQYF
>many|TRBV6-2/TRBV6-3|TRBJ1-2|.
TGTGCCAGCAGTTACTCGACGCAGTCCTACTATGGCTACACCTTC
CASSYSTQSYYGYTF
>many|TRBV5-1|TRBJ2-7|.
TGCGCCAGCAGCGACAGGGCGGAGGGTAACGAGCAGTACTTC
CASSDRAEGNEQYF
>many|TRBV27|TRBJ2-3|.
TGTGCCAGCAGTTTTCTTCCCCACACAGATACGCAGTATTTT
CASSFLPHTDTQYF
>few|TRBV5-1|TRBJ2-2|TRBD2
TGCGCCAGCAGAAATCCCGGGACTAGCGGGAGGGCCGCCGGGGAGCTGTTTTTT
CASRNPGTSGRAAGELFF
>few|TRBV5-4|TRBJ2-3|.
TGTGCCAGCAGCTTATCCGGGGCTTTGGTAGATACGCAGTATTTT
CASSLSGALVDTQYF
>many|TRBV7-2|TRBJ2-7|.
TGTGCCAGCAGCTTAGCTGGGTCTCCACGTGAGCAGTACTTC
CASSLAGSPREQYF
>many|TRBV6-5|TRBJ1-4|.
TGTGCCAGCAGTTACTCGACAGTCCCGGAAAAACTGTTTTTT
CASSYSTVPEKLFF